The source of this T cell receptor (beta chain) is a study of T cell responses to AZD1222 COVID-19 vaccine. Overall study findings and caveats: Donors were largely white British and mainly female; clonal diversity was possibly underestimated.

TCRdb's table, derived via immunoSEQ multiplex PCR, lists solely in-frame clones and lacks some. The table has some 89,000 clones, roughly 90% seen once. This CDR3 has 15 amino acids. Per the germline V gene, CDR1 is LGHNA and CDR2 is YNFKEQ. V gave up 5 bases and J gave up 9 bases; unmatched junction bases: 8. This clone was seen only once. Antigen unknown. The clonotype comes from an adult in good health. V gene TRBV4-2 combines with J gene TRBJ2-1, with 12 bases lining up with TRBD2. Specimen: peripheral blood, collected on day 0 of MenACWY control vaccination. CDR3 amino acids: CASSSRLAGEGEQFF. CDR3 bases: TGTGCCAGCAGCTCTAGACTAGCGGGAGAAGGTGAGCAGTTCTTC.